The T cell receptor (beta chain) under discussion was sequenced for a study of monozygotic twins with cystic fibrosis. Repertoires were generated with immunoSEQ multiplex PCR, while TCRdb's copy carries only in-frame clones and drops some. This table has 30,000 to 45,000 clones, 75% to 90% appearing once. Germline V lookup: CDR1 SGHVS, CDR2 FNYEAQ. V lost 8 bases and J lost 5, with 12 bases in between. The CDR3 runs to 12 residues. Material for sequencing was blood. This sequence originates from a girl between 2 and 10 years old with cystic fibrosis. The rearrangement joins TRBV7-6 to TRBJ2-5; the D gene is possibly TRBD1 (6 bases). CDR3 loop: CASADSLETQYF. Here the CDR3 DNA reads TGTGCCAGCGCGGACAGCCTGGAGACCCAGTACTTC.